This T cell receptor (beta chain) emerged from a study of PD-L1 blockade in urothelial cancer. Deletions cut 1 base from V and 5 bases from J, with 8 bases between. The CDR3 spans 14 residues. Per the germline V gene, CDR1 is LNHDA and CDR2 is SQIVND (reference sequence). Documented time point: pretreatment peripheral blood. There were between 1 and 8 samples from each patient, taken pretreatment and on-treatment. Each PCR received spiked synthetic TCR analog templates. This table comes from immunoSEQ multiplex PCR, and its TCRdb copy is limited to in-frame clones, with some not included. The data hold roughly 53,000 clones, with around 88% observed a single time.

The chain links TRBV19 to TRBJ2-2; D is unclear. The receptor's source is a woman in her sixties or seventies with urothelial cancer. The specimen was PBMCs, collected around atezolizumab (anti-PD-L1) treatment. CDR3 nucleotide sequence: TGTGCCAGTAGTATAGCGCCGAGAACCGGGGAGCTGTTTTTT. It yields the protein CASSIAPRTGELFF.